These 31 T cell receptor beta chains were all obtained from the same sample, sequenced in a study of cytotoxic CD8 clonotypes in ibrutinib-treated CLL. Measured with immunoSEQ multiplex PCR; TCRdb has only the in-frame clones, and not every one. Of tens of thousands of clones listed, about four fifths were seen once; the top ten hold around 8.1%. The specimen was PBMCs, collected before ibrutinib treatment. All receptors derive from a human donor with chronic lymphocytic leukemia.

The chain is built from TRBV29-1 and TRBJ2-1; maybe TRBD2 (6 bases). Germline V gene sequence: CDR1 SQVTM, CDR2 ANQGSEA. V lost 6 bases and J 0 bases, leaving 21 bases between the germline ends. This CDR3 has 17 amino acids. CDR3 nucleotides: TGCAGCGTCGCCCTCCCCTTAGCGGAAAGCTCCTACAATGAGCAGTTCTTC. Translation gives CSVALPLAESSYNEQFF.

The chain joins TRBV19 to TRBJ2-3; 9 positions match TRBD2. The J segment lost 1 base and the V segment lost 7 bases, leaving 3 bases of the junction unmatched. The CDR3 consists of 14 residues. Germline V CDR1 and CDR2: LNHDA, SQIVND (reference sequence). CDR3 sequence reads: CASTRTSGTDTQYF. The CDR3 DNA reads TGTGCCAGTACCAGGACTAGCGGCACAGATACGCAGTATTTT.

This clone was recorded a few times. The chain couples TRBV7-9 to TRBJ1-2, with D possibly being TRBD1 (5 bases). Trimming cost V 5 bases and J 5 bases, with 12 bases left between them. Germline V gene lookup returns CDR1 SEHNR and CDR2 FQNEAQ (reference sequence). The CDR3 totals 13 residues. CDR3 in amino acids: CASSHGQNYGYTF. The CDR3 DNA reads as TGTGCCAGCAGCCATGGACAAAATTATGGCTACACCTTC. The full variable domain, in which reference TRBV7-9 and TRBJ1-2 provide the parts outside the CDR3, is DTGVSQNPRHKITKRGQNVTFRCDPISEHNRLYWYRQTLGQGPEFLTYFQNEAQLEKSRLLSDRFSAERPKGSFSTLEIQRTEQGDSAMYLCASSHGQNYGYTFGSGTRLTVV.

V is TRBV27 and J is TRBJ2-2, with D uncertain. The length of the CDR3 is 15 residues. Germline-derived CDR1 and CDR2 are MNHEY and SMNVEV (reference sequence). Between the trimmed V and J ends, which lost 5 bases and 0 bases, there was a span of 10 bases. The CDR3, as DNA: TGTGCCAGCAGTAGACGGAAAACGAACACCGGGGAGCTGTTTTTT. Translating it yields CASSRRKTNTGELFF.

This clone has just a few counts. The J gene is TRBJ2-7, the V gene TRBV4-3; TRBD1 is a possible D gene (5 bases). Germline V gives CDR1 LGHNA, CDR2 YSLEER. The ends were cut back, 0 bases at V and 3 bases at J, with 12 bases in the middle. CDR3 length: 15 amino acids. The CDR3 protein is CASSQELRQGYEQYF. The CDR3 coding sequence is TGCGCCAGCAGCCAAGAGTTGCGGCAGGGCTACGAGCAGTACTTC.

This clone appeared a few times. The rearrangement links TRBV5-1 to TRBJ2-1; 10 bases agree with TRBD2. V shed 7 bases, J shed 9 bases, and the junction held 10 bases outside the gene matches. CDR1 is SGHRS and CDR2 is YFSETQ in the germline V gene. This CDR3 spans 14 amino acids. The CDR3 loop is CASGSASGSGEQFF. CDR3 sequence (DNA): TGCGCCAGCGGTTCCGCTAGCGGGAGTGGTGAGCAGTTCTTC. The full variable domain, completed using reference TRBV5-1 and TRBJ2-1, is KAGVTQTPRYLIKTRGQQVTLSCSPISGHRSVSWYQQTPGQGLQFLFEYFSETQRNKGNFPGRFSGRQFSNSRSEMNVSTLELGDSALYLCASGSASGSGEQFFGPGTRLTVL.

The table lists this clone with a few counts. V is TRBV10-3 and J is TRBJ2-7; TRBD1 agrees at 10 bases. The CDR3 length is 13 residues. Looked up from germline, CDR1 is ENHRY and CDR2 is SYGVKD. With V trimmed by 3 bases and J by 7 bases, 3 bases remained unmatched. This chain's CDR3 is CAISDGTGAEQYF. The CDR3 DNA reads as TGTGCCATCAGTGATGGGACAGGGGCTGAGCAGTACTTC.

This clone was counted once. The genes are TRBV19 and TRBJ2-7, with D hard to call. The germline V gene has CDR1 LNHDA and CDR2 SQIVND (reference sequence). The length of the CDR3 is 11 residues. Trimming took 10 bases from V and 3 from J, leaving 10 bases between them. The DNA of the CDR3 is TGTGCCAACAAAAACCTCTACGAGCAGTACTTC. It specifies CANKNLYEQYF. The full variable domain, its missing parts supplied by reference TRBV19 and TRBJ2-7, is DGGITQSPKYLFRKEGQNVTLSCEQNLNHDAMYWYRQDPGQGLRLIYYSQIVNDFQKGDIAEGYSVSREKKESFPLTVTSAQKNPTAFYLCANKNLYEQYFGPGTRLTVT.

V usage is TRBV7-9 and J usage is TRBJ2-1; TRBD1 aligns across 8 bases. CDR1 is SEHNR and CDR2 is FQNEAQ in the germline V gene (reference sequence). The CDR3 length is 15 residues. The V and J ends lost 0 bases and 7 bases, in that order; junction bases with no gene match: 5. The CDR3 region has the DNA TGTGCCAGCAGCTTAGCGGGCAGGGGGCCGAATGAGCAGTTCTTC. Translating it yields CASSLAGRGPNEQFF.

The V gene is TRBV11-2, the J gene TRBJ1-4, with 7 bases fitting TRBD1. V dropped 5 bases and J dropped 3; count of bases not matched to a gene: 6. This CDR3 has 15 amino acids. In germline, CDR1 is SGHAT, CDR2 FQNNGV. CDR3 protein: CASSPRGDPNEKLFF. In DNA, the CDR3 is TGTGCCAGCAGCCCCAGGGGGGACCCTAATGAAAAACTGTTTTTT.

This clone was picked up a small number of times. CDR3 DNA: TGTGCCAGCGGACTAGCGGGGAGCACAGATACGCAGTATTTT. Protein: CASGLAGSTDTQYF. V gene TRBV2 combines with J gene TRBJ2-3; 12 bases match TRBD2. V shed 8 bases, J shed 0 bases, and the junction held 0 bases outside the gene matches. The CDR3 covers 14 residues. From germline, CDR1 is SNHLY and CDR2 FYNNEI.

This chain joins TRBV10-3 and TRBJ1-5, with 7 bases lining up with TRBD1. This CDR3 contains 15 residues. Germline V gene sequence: CDR1 ENHRY, CDR2 SYGVKD. The trim removed 2 bases at V and 7 bases at J, leaving 8 bases unmatched. CDR3 DNA sequence: TGTGCCATCAGTGAGAAGGGACAGTTCGGCCAGCCCCAGCATTTT. Translation: CAISEKGQFGQPQHF.

The chain is built from TRBV6-5 and TRBJ1-5, with D unresolved. V lost 6 bases and J lost 2, with 2 bases in between. CDR3 size: 11 residues. CDR1 is MNHEY, CDR2 SVGAGI, per germline. CDR3 in DNA: TGTGCCAGCAGGGGCAATCAGCCCCAGCATTTT. Amino acid sequence: CASRGNQPQHF.

This chain joins TRBV29-1 and TRBJ2-3; D perhaps matches TRBD2 (5 bases). Germline V gives CDR1 SQVTM, CDR2 ANQGSEA. CDR3 length: 13 amino acids. Deletions cut 5 bases from V and 0 bases from J, with 9 bases between. In DNA, the CDR3 is TGCAGCGTTAGCGGAGCCAGCACAGATACGCAGTATTTT. Protein: CSVSGASTDTQYF.

The V and J genes are TRBV25-1 and TRBJ2-2, with unresolved D. The V gene lost 1 base and the J gene lost 5 bases, with 11 bases spanning the gap. The CDR3 has 15 amino acids. Germline assignment: CDR1 MGHDK and CDR2 SYGVNS. CDR3 in amino acids: CASSELVLETGELFF. The CDR3 DNA follows: TGTGCCAGCAGTGAATTAGTTCTAGAGACCGGGGAGCTGTTTTTT.

The chain recombines TRBV4-3 with TRBJ2-1; D unresolved. CDR1 is LGHNA, CDR2 YSLEER, per germline. The CDR3 runs to 13 residues. V shed 3 bases and J shed 9 bases, with 12 bases lying between them. CDR3: CASSHTSTGEQFF. The CDR3 DNA reads as TGCGCCAGCAGCCACACGAGCACGGGTGAGCAGTTCTTC.

The chain has TRBV7-2 and TRBJ1-2; 7 bases align to TRBD1. The CDR3 is 14 amino acids. The germline V gene encodes CDR1 SGHTA and CDR2 FQGNSA. V lost 5 bases to trimming and J lost 6 bases; unmatched junction nucleotides: 9. DNA of the CDR3: TGTGCCAGCAGCCCCCGGGACAGCACCCATGGCTACACCTTC. Its translation: CASSPRDSTHGYTF.

The V and J genes are TRBV4-3 and TRBJ2-3; D is possibly TRBD1 (6 bases). In germline, CDR1 is LGHNA, CDR2 YSLEER. The CDR3 has 16 residues. V dropped 5 bases and J dropped 2 bases, with 17 bases sitting between them. The CDR3 DNA reads as TGCGCCAGCAGCGTACGGACAGAGACCTTCACAGATACGCAGTATTTT. It yields the protein CASSVRTETFTDTQYF.

The chain recombines TRBV4-3 with TRBJ2-7, with a possible D match to TRBD2 (5 bases). V lost 0 bases and J 5 bases, leaving 11 bases between the germline ends. CDR1 is LGHNA, CDR2 YSLEER, per germline. The CDR3 spans 14 residues. CDR3 coding DNA: TGCGCCAGCAGCCAAGATCCTAGCAGTAACGAGCAGTACTTC. It translates to CASSQDPSSNEQYF.

The V and J genes are TRBV16 and TRBJ1-5; the match to TRBD1 covers 7 bases. V trimming: 4 bases; J trimming: 6 bases; junction bases outside the gene matches: 6. The V gene's germline CDR1 is KGHSY and CDR2 FQNENV. CDR3 length equals 14 residues. The CDR3 DNA sequence: TGTGCCAGCAGCCTTGACAGGGCGGGTCAGCCCCAGCATTTT. This gives the protein CASSLDRAGQPQHF.

The V and J genes are TRBV4-2 and TRBJ2-3; 7 bases fit TRBD2. CDR1 is LGHNA and CDR2 is YNFKEQ in the germline V gene. This CDR3 is built from 17 residues. J gave up 5 bases and V 0 bases, and 11 bases lay outside the gene matches. The CDR3 here is CASSQDSAGVAVDTQYF. The CDR3 coding sequence is TGTGCCAGCAGCCAAGATAGTGCGGGAGTGGCGGTAGATACGCAGTATTTT.

The J gene is TRBJ2-2, the V gene TRBV6-1; 7 bases are a match to TRBD1. The CDR3 contains 18 residues. The V gene's germline CDR1 is MNHNS and CDR2 SASEGT. V gave up 4 bases and J gave up 5 bases; unmatched junction bases: 16. The CDR3 spells CASSGYLMTGKGTGELFF. In nucleotides, the CDR3 is TGTGCCAGCAGTGGTTATCTTATGACAGGGAAGGGGACCGGGGAGCTGTTTTTT.

This clone was observed a few times. The chain employs TRBV5-1 and TRBJ2-7, with 10 bases matching TRBD1. This CDR3 has 14 residues. With V trimmed by 7 bases and J by 5 bases, 9 bases remained unmatched. Germline V gene data show CDR1 as SGHRS and CDR2 as YFSETQ. The CDR3 sequence is CASGEDDRGHEQYF. The CDR3 DNA is TGCGCCAGCGGGGAGGATGACAGGGGGCACGAGCAGTACTTC.

This clone was observed a few times. CDR3 sequence: CSVGGSNQPQHF. For the CDR3, the DNA is TGCAGCGTTGGAGGGTCCAATCAGCCCCAGCATTTT. The chain uses TRBV29-1 and TRBJ1-5; D not resolved. CDR3 length: 12 amino acids. The V gene's germline CDR1 is SQVTM and CDR2 ANQGSEA. The germline V and J ends were trimmed by 4 bases and 3 bases, with 7 bases remaining between them. The full variable domain, with the rest looked up from reference TRBV29-1 and TRBJ1-5, is SAVISQKPSRDICQRGTSLTIQCQVDSQVTMMFWYRQQPGQSLTLIATANQGSEATYESGFVIDKFPISRPNLTFSTLTVSNMSPEDSSIYLCSVGGSNQPQHFGDGTRLSIL.

CDR3 sequence: CASSRPTGYTEAFF. The CDR3 DNA reads as TGTGCCAGCAGCCGCCCTACAGGGTACACTGAAGCTTTCTTT. V and J are TRBV6-6 and TRBJ1-1; tentatively, D is TRBD1 (6 bases). V was shortened by 6 bases and J by 3 bases, with 14 bases between the two germline ends. This CDR3 has 14 amino acids. Germline assignment: CDR1 MNHNY and CDR2 SVGAGI (reference sequence).

This sequence joins TRBV7-9 and TRBJ2-5, with a tentative D call TRBD1 (6 bases). The CDR3 length is 15 residues. The V and J ends lost 7 bases and 2 bases respectively, with 17 bases between them. The germline gives CDR1 SEHNR, CDR2 FQNEAQ (reference sequence). The CDR3 DNA follows: TGTGCCAGCAACTCCAGGGGCCCTTCTCAAGAGACCCAGTACTTC. It yields the protein CASNSRGPSQETQYF.

This clone was observed a single time. This chain uses TRBV5-1 with TRBJ2-7, with 9 bases that match TRBD1. The CDR3 sequence is 15 residues long. Trimming took 2 bases from V and 5 from J; bases not matched to a gene: 8. Germline V CDR1 and CDR2: SGHRS, YFSETQ. In DNA, the CDR3 is TGCGCCAGCAGCTTAGAACCGGGACAGGGCCACGAGCAGTACTTC. This sequence encodes CASSLEPGQGHEQYF.

The chain recombines TRBV7-2 with TRBJ1-1; maybe TRBD1 (5 bases). V lost 1 base and J lost 11, with 14 bases in between. CDR3 length equals 13 residues. Germline CDR1 and CDR2: SGHTA and FQGNSA. CDR3 region: CASSLGSQGKAFF. The DNA for the CDR3 is TGTGCCAGCAGCTTAGGAAGCCAGGGCAAGGCTTTCTTT.

The genes are TRBV27 and TRBJ1-4; TRBD1 is a possible D gene (5 bases). The CDR3 is 16 amino acids. Trimming left V 3 bases short and J 0 bases short, with 11 bases between. CDR1 and CDR2 (germline): MNHEY, SMNVEV (reference sequence). CDR3 nucleotides: TGTGCCAGCAGTTTGGGGCTGACAACAACTAATGAAAAACTGTTTTTT. Residues: CASSLGLTTTNEKLFF.

The gene calls are TRBV7-2 and TRBJ2-1; the D gene is possibly TRBD2 (5 bases). The CDR3 sequence is 14 residues long. V was shortened by 5 bases and J by 4 bases, with 12 bases between the two germline ends. The V gene's germline CDR1 is SGHTA and CDR2 FQGNSA. Here the CDR3 reads CASSPRVRYNEQFF. In DNA, the CDR3 is TGTGCCAGCAGCCCGAGGGTTCGATACAATGAGCAGTTCTTC.

The rearrangement uses TRBV6-1 and TRBJ1-5; D is ambiguous. This CDR3 comprises 13 residues. Per germline, CDR1 MNHNS and CDR2 SASEGT. V lost 8 bases and J 6 bases, leaving 14 bases between the germline ends. CDR3 protein: CASLIVAGQPQHF. DNA of the CDR3: TGTGCCAGCCTTATCGTAGCGGGTCAGCCCCAGCATTTT.